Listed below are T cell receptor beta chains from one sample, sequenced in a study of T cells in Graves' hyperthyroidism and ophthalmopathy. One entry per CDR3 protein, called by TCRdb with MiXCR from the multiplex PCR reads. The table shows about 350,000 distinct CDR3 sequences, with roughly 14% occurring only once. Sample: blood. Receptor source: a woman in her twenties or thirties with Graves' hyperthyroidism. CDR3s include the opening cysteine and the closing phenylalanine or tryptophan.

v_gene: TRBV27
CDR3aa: CASSSLSGNSYNEQFF

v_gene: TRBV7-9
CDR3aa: CASGATGYNEQFF

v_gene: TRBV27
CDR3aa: CASSSSGLSGNTIYF

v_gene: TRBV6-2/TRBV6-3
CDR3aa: CASSRGGGELFF

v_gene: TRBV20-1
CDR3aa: CSARYIRLASNEQFF

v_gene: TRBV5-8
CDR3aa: CASSLGPGASYEQYF

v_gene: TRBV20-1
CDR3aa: CSARAELGARVYEQFF

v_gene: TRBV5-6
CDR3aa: CASSLRSLTDTQYF

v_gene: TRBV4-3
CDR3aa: CASSQGQDTGELFF

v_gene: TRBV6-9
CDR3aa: CASSYRSGLAYNEQFF

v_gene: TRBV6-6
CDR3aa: CASSYTGTGEAFF

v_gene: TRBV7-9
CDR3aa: CASSSRGLDTDTQYF

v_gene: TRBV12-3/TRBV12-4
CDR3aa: CASSFDPQGNTGELFF

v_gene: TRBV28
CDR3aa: CASIPTGVGGNTEAFF

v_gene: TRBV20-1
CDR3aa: CSAKTPQGPLRYEQYF

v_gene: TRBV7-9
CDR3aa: CASSLPRQRANYGYTF

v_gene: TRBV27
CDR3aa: CASSFGQGDHEQYF

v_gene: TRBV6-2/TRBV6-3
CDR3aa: CASSYRAATGTDTQYF

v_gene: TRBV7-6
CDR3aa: CASKGGQRIETQYF

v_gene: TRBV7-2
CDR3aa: CASSLLQSSETQYF

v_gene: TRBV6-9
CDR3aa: CASSYLAGVAGELFF

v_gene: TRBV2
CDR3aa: CASSERGYQPQHF

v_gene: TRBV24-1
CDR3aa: CATGQGNEQYF

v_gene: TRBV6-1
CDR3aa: CASTRDGNTGELFF

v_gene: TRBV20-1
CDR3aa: CSARRGSGTDTQYF

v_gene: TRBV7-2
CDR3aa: CASSHRGRVSSYEQYF

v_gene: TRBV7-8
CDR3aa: CASRRLSGNTDTQYF

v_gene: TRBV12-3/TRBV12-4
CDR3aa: CASTPNQGLGYTF

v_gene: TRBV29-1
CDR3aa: CSASRDRAETQYF

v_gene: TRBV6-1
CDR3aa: CASSERLSLLGAKNIQYF

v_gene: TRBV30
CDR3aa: CAWSLPGTWNTEAFF

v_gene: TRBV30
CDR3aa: CAWSVLFALEQFF

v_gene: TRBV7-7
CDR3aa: CASRDPPAESHDEQFF

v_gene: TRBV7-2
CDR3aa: CASSRRGGWEDTQYF

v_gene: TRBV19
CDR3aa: CASSISSSTDTQYF

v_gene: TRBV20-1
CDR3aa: CSAPGTSGSYEQYF

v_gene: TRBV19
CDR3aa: CASSRRPRDGQETQYF

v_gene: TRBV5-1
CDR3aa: CASSVPGGETQYF

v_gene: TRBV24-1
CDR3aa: CATSDLRSNQPQHF

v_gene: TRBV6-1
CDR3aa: CATNRGPEAFF

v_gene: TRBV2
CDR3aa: CASTPGRGYWEQYF

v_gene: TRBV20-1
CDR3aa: CSARDLGATPYAYTQYF

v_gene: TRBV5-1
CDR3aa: CASKGGTHLNEQFF

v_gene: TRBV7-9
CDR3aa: CASQLGTEDGYTF

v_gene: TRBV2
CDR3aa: CASSPGTTAPEQYF

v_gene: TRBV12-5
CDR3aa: CASGLTSGRGTGELFF

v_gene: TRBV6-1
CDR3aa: CASRRQGGGEQFF

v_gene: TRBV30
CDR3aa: CAWSVPVVAGGHEQYF

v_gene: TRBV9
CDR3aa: CASSEGPLDYGYTF

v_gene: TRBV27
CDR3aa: CASSGSGSQYF

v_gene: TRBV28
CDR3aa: CASTRPGGRSSNQPQHF

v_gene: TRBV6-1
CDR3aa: CASSEAHVVSTDTQYF

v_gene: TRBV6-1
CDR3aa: CASSPDSMAEAFF

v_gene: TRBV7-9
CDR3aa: CASSLSCSGLSQPQHF